A selection of T cell receptor beta chains follows, all from one sample in a study of T cell responses to AZD1222 COVID-19 vaccine. Sequencing used immunoSEQ multiplex PCR; TCRdb keeps in-frame clones, though not all of them. The sample yields around 97,000 clones, 90% seen once. The material was peripheral blood, obtained on day 0 of AZD1222 vaccination. The receptors shown here come from an adult in good health. Each CDR3 is given with its conserved first and last residue. D genes are given only for firm matches. Clone sizes are given selectively: once, few, many, or a class where the clone is expanded.

TRBJ2-1 | TRBV7-2 | . | . | CASSFTAYNEQFF | TGTGCCAGCAGCTTTACCGCCTACAATGAGCAGTTCTTC
TRBJ2-7 | TRBV5-8 | . | . | CASARGALTYEQYF | TGTGCCAGCGCGAGGGGGGCGCTGACCTACGAGCAGTACTTC
TRBJ2-1 | TRBV7-9 | once | TRBD1 | CASSSRTGSDEQFF | TGTGCCAGCAGCTCTAGGACAGGGTCTGATGAGCAGTTCTTC
TRBJ2-2 | TRBV4-1 | . | . | CASSQDRFATVGGTGELFF | TGCGCCAGCAGCCAAGATCGGTTTGCGACAGTCGGTGGGACCGGGGAGCTGTTTTTT
TRBJ2-7 | TRBV5-1 | . | . | CASRVQPGSYEQYF | TGCGCCAGCAGGGTGCAACCGGGGTCCTACGAGCAGTACTTC
TRBJ1-2 | TRBV14 | once | . | CASSQDHSYGYTF | TGTGCCAGCAGCCAAGATCACAGCTATGGCTACACCTTC
TRBJ2-3 | TRBV7-8 | once | . | CASSLVSGGWTDTQYF | TGTGCCAGCAGCTTAGTTTCGGGGGGCTGGACAGATACGCAGTATTTT
TRBJ2-5 | TRBV6-5 | . | TRBD1 | CASSYTGQGETQYF | TGTGCCAGCAGTTACACGGGACAGGGGGAGACCCAGTACTTC
TRBJ1-2 | TRBV28 | . | . | CASLVAGNYGYTF | TGTGCCAGCTTAGTGGCGGGAAACTATGGCTACACCTTC
TRBJ2-7 | TRBV6-1 | . | TRBD1 | CASSEVDRGYEQYF | TGTGCCAGCAGTGAAGTGGACAGGGGATACGAGCAGTACTTC
TRBJ2-6 | TRBV13 | . | TRBD1 | CASSLLLPDRVSSGANVLTF | TGTGCCAGCAGCTTATTGCTCCCAGACAGGGTATCTTCCGGGGCCAACGTCCTGACTTTC
TRBJ1-2 | TRBV7-9 | . | TRBD1 | CASSFQGDYGYTF | TGTGCCAGCAGCTTCCAGGGGGACTATGGCTACACCTTC
TRBJ2-7 | TRBV12-5 | . | TRBD2 | CASGLVGLGRAILREQYF | TGTGCTAGTGGTTTGGTAGGCTTGGGGAGGGCGATACTACGAGAGCAGTACTTC
TRBJ1-6 | TRBV30 | . | . | CAWRLETVGNSPLHF | TGTGCCTGGAGACTGGAGACTGTAGGAAATTCACCCCTCCACTTT
TRBJ1-4 | TRBV4-1 | . | TRBD1 | CASSRGQGMTANEKLFF | TGCGCCAGCAGCCGGGGACAGGGAATGACGGCTAATGAAAAACTGTTTTTT
TRBJ2-7 | TRBV6-5 | once | . | CAIPTEGGTAYEQYF | TGTGCCATACCTACAGAGGGGGGGACGGCCTACGAGCAGTACTTC
TRBJ1-2 | TRBV27 | . | . | CASSLVGPYGYTF | TGTGCCAGCAGTTTAGTGGGGCCCTATGGCTACACCTTC
TRBJ2-7 | TRBV6-5 | once | . | CASSALGGLYEQYF | TGTGCCAGCAGCGCACTCGGGGGGCTGTACGAGCAGTACTTC
TRBJ2-2 | TRBV18 | . | . | CASATGGELFF | TGTGCCAGCGCCACGGGTGGGGAGCTGTTTTTT
TRBJ2-1 | TRBV11-3 | . | . | CASSLHNNEQFF | TGTGCCAGCAGCTTACACAACAATGAGCAGTTCTTC
TRBJ1-2 | TRBV28 | . | . | CASNLGGNYGYTF | TGTGCCAGCAACTTGGGGGGAAACTATGGCTACACCTTC
TRBJ2-3 | TRBV12-5 | . | . | CASGLDPDTQYF | TGTGCTAGTGGTTTGGACCCAGATACGCAGTATTTT
TRBJ1-1 | TRBV5-4 | once | . | CASSRGGATEAFF | TGTGCCAGCAGCCGCGGCGGGGCGACTGAAGCTTTCTTT
TRBJ2-7 | TRBV9 | . | TRBD2 | CASSPWDYPILEQYF | TGTGCCAGCAGCCCCTGGGACTATCCCATCTTGGAGCAGTACTTC
TRBJ1-5 | TRBV3-1/TRBV3-2 | . | . | CASSQVRGPQHF | TGTGCCAGCAGCCAAGTCAGGGGGCCCCAGCATTTT
TRBJ2-3 | TRBV19 | . | . | CASSIIGEDTDTQYF | TGTGCCAGTAGTATAATAGGGGAGGACACAGATACGCAGTATTTT
TRBJ2-7 | TRBV13 | . | TRBD2 | CASSLVLRGRRGEYEQYF | TGTGCCAGCAGCTTAGTCTTGCGGGGTCGGCGGGGGGAATACGAGCAGTACTTC
TRBJ1-2 | TRBV7-9 | . | TRBD1 | CASSFRGTGNGYTF | TGTGCCAGCAGCTTCCGCGGGACAGGGAACGGCTACACCTTC
TRBJ1-6 | TRBV27 | once | TRBD1 | CASSPTQRTGRNSPLHF | TGTGCCAGCAGTCCTACCCAAAGGACAGGGAGGAATTCACCCCTCCACTTT
TRBJ2-3 | TRBV5-1 | . | TRBD2 | CASSNQRGAGDTQYF | TGCGCCAGCAGTAACCAGCGGGGGGCGGGTGATACGCAGTATTTT
TRBJ2-1 | TRBV6-2/TRBV6-3 | . | . | CASSIDMAGPNEQFF | TGTGCCAGCAGTATTGATATGGCGGGGCCCAATGAGCAGTTCTTC
TRBJ1-2 | TRBV5-1 | . | TRBD1 | CASSTTGTGNLGYTF | TGCGCCAGCAGCACTACCGGGACAGGGAATCTTGGCTACACCTTC
TRBJ1-6 | TRBV11-1 | . | TRBD1 | CASRPKQGLDSPLHF | TGTGCCAGCAGACCCAAACAGGGGTTAGATTCACCCCTCCACTTT
TRBJ2-7 | TRBV18 | . | TRBD2 | CASSPGLAVGEQYF | TGTGCCAGCTCACCGGGACTAGCGGTTGGCGAGCAGTACTTC
TRBJ1-2 | TRBV28 | . | . | CASSPPWTRDGYTF | TGTGCCAGCAGTCCACCCTGGACTCGAGATGGCTACACCTTC
TRBJ2-1 | TRBV30 | . | . | CAWKDRSNNEQFF | TGTGCCTGGAAAGACAGGAGTAACAATGAGCAGTTCTTC
TRBJ2-5 | TRBV10-3 | once | . | CAISESGGEQETQYF | TGTGCCATCAGTGAGTCTGGCGGGGAACAAGAGACCCAGTACTTC
TRBJ2-3 | TRBV7-8 | . | . | CASSARQDQGTDTQYF | TGTGCCAGCAGCGCCAGACAGGACCAGGGGACAGATACGCAGTATTTT
TRBJ1-4 | TRBV11-2 | few | . | CASSLRQTNEKLFF | TGTGCCAGCAGCTTGCGACAGACTAATGAAAAACTGTTTTTT
TRBJ1-2 | TRBV7-9 | . | TRBD1 | CASSLYRDRGNYGYTF | TGTGCCAGCAGCTTATACCGGGACAGGGGAAACTATGGCTACACCTTC
TRBJ2-7 | TRBV7-8 | . | . | CASSLVGQGKDEQYF | TGTGCCAGCAGCTTAGTAGGGCAGGGGAAGGACGAGCAGTACTTC
TRBJ2-7 | TRBV5-1 | . | . | CASSLGHQYSYEQYF | TGCGCCAGCAGCTTGGGACACCAGTACTCCTACGAGCAGTACTTC
TRBJ1-2 | TRBV10-2 | few | . | CASSDGGADYGYGYTF | TGCGCCAGCAGTGATGGGGGCGCCGACTATGGCTATGGCTACACCTTC
TRBJ1-2 | TRBV18 | . | . | CASSPAFLAQSGDGYTF | TGTGCCAGCTCACCCGCCTTCTTAGCCCAGTCGGGCGATGGCTACACCTTC
TRBJ1-1 | TRBV6-4 | . | . | CASSEQVGAEAFF | TGTGCCAGCAGTGAACAGGTTGGCGCTGAAGCTTTCTTT
TRBJ2-3 | TRBV10-2 | . | . | CASSERPPGTDTQYF | TGCGCCAGCAGTGAACGACCCCCCGGCACAGATACGCAGTATTTT
TRBJ2-6 | TRBV3-1/TRBV3-2 | . | . | CASSHEGANVLTF | TGTGCCAGCAGCCACGAAGGGGCCAACGTCCTGACTTTC
TRBJ2-3 | TRBV6-2/TRBV6-3 | . | . | CASSSKETDTQYF | TGTGCCAGCAGTTCCAAGGAGACAGATACGCAGTATTTT
TRBJ1-1 | TRBV9 | once | TRBD1 | CASSVAPGQVNTEAFF | TGTGCCAGCAGCGTAGCCCCAGGACAGGTGAACACTGAAGCTTTCTTT
TRBJ2-1 | TRBV2 | . | TRBD2 | CASSLLAGGPYEQFF | TGTGCCAGCAGCCTACTAGCGGGGGGGCCGTATGAGCAGTTCTTC
TRBJ1-5 | TRBV5-5 | . | TRBD1 | CASSSTGTGFLRNQPQHF | TGTGCCAGCAGCTCGACCGGGACAGGGTTTTTGCGCAATCAGCCCCAGCATTTT
TRBJ2-2 | TRBV24-1 | . | . | CATSDKTTGELFF | TGTGCCACCAGCGACAAGACCACCGGGGAGCTGTTTTTT
TRBJ1-4 | TRBV4-3 | once | . | CASSQDGLAGGEKLFF | TGCGCCAGCAGCCAAGATGGGCTGGCGGGTGGTGAAAAACTGTTTTTT
TRBJ1-2 | TRBV6-1 | . | . | CASSERDRSFYGYTF | TGTGCCAGCAGTGAGCGGGACCGTTCTTTCTATGGCTACACCTTC
TRBJ1-2 | TRBV19 | once | . | CASSMAQIFALDYGYTF | TGTGCCAGTAGTATGGCACAGATCTTCGCGTTAGACTATGGCTACACCTTC
TRBJ1-5 | TRBV12-3/TRBV12-4 | once | TRBD1 | CATREGAYQPQHF | TGTGCCACCCGGGAGGGGGCGTATCAGCCCCAGCATTTT